Included here is one T cell receptor beta chain sequence, with context. The antigen is undetermined. The data were taken from a study of somatic mutations in cytotoxic T cells in rheumatoid arthritis. Overall study: Patient blood (approximately 30 ml EDTA) was drawn right after diagnosis, before any treatment. Certain V beta antibody-stained T-cell populations, V beta1+ cells sequenced for TCRB among them, were flow-sorted to nearly 100% purity.

Sequencing was performed with immunoSEQ multiplex PCR; in TCRdb, only in-frame clones are kept and a portion is missing. Of about 17,000 clones detected, roughly 80% appear once; the ten largest clones hold 10%. Whole-study results and caveats: Each of about an eighth of the roughly 65 patients had a largest CD8+ clone that made up more than 20% of CD8+ cells.

Positively selected by magnetic beads, CD4+ and CD8+ cells were purity-checked by flow cytometry. V shed 6 bases and J shed 0 bases, with 14 bases lying between them. Germline loops: CDR1 SNHLY, CDR2 FYNNEI. The CDR3 extends over 15 amino acids. The sample consisted of CD8+ T cells sorted from blood. The chain combines TRBV2 with TRBJ1-2, with D uncertain. This receptor was obtained from an adult with rheumatoid arthritis. The CDR3 reads CASSRVPDSNYGYTF. The DNA for the CDR3 is TGTGCCAGCAGCCGCGTTCCCGATTCTAACTATGGCTACACCTTC.